This T cell receptor (beta chain) was identified during a study of cytomegalovirus exposure and HLA in healthy donors. PCR involved 60 Vbeta and 13 Jbeta primers. Clones were sequenced by immunoSEQ multiplex PCR, and TCRdb holds only the in-frame ones, with some missing. The table has more than 85,000 clones, approximately 69% seen once. The CDR3 runs 15 residues. Germline loops: CDR1 SGHRS, CDR2 YFSETQ. V shed 3 bases and J shed 1 base, with 14 bases lying between them. Sequencing used PBMCs. This TCR was recovered from a female donor in good health and CMV-seronegative. The chain recombines TRBV5-1 with TRBJ2-7; TRBD2 might be the D (6 bases). The CDR3 is CASSWGGTRSYEQYF. Here the CDR3 DNA reads TGCGCCAGCAGCTGGGGCGGGACGAGGTCCTACGAGCAGTACTTC.